One sample yielded the 29 T cell receptor beta chains listed below, sequenced in a study of regulatory T cells in long-lasting Graves disease. Stated time point: newly diagnosed GD, antithyroid drugs for less than 3 months. The TCR library was made from RNA that had been extracted from PBMCs in TRIzol. CDR3 regions were amplified by Arm-PCR using iRepertoire HTBI primers to build TCR beta libraries. A single record per CDR3 protein comes from TCRdb applying MiXCR to the multiplex PCR reads. The sample consists of a few hundred thousand distinct CDR3 sequences, 15% to 20% of them appearing once. These data were also reused for a study on T cells in Graves' hyperthyroidism and ophthalmopathy.

The material was peripheral blood mononuclear cells (PBMCs), obtained at new diagnosis, from a patient treated with antithyroid drugs. These receptors were obtained from a woman younger than 35 with Graves disease.

This clonotype was counted at least ten times. The chain joins TRBV28 to TRBJ2-7, with 8 bases matching TRBD2. The CDR3 runs to 16 residues. V gave up 6 bases and J gave up 0 bases; unmatched junction bases: 10. Germline V gene sequence: CDR1 MDHEN, CDR2 SYDVKM. Here the CDR3 DNA reads TGTGCCAGCAGCCTTACAGCGGGAGCCCTCTCCTACGAGCAGTACTTC. Protein product: CASSLTAGALSYEQYF.

The CDR3 nucleotides read TGCAGTGCTAGAGGGGGCTGGGCAGCCTCAAACTACAATGAGCAGTTCTTC. It yields the protein CSARGGWAASNYNEQFF. This chain links TRBV20-1 with TRBJ2-5; tentatively, D is TRBD1 (5 bases). TRBJ2-1 explains the end of the DNA better; the J call may be wrong. Per germline, CDR1 DFQATT and CDR2 SNEGSKA (reference sequence). The CDR3 consists of 17 residues.

The chain couples TRBV27 to TRBJ1-3, with TRBD1 matching 8 bases. Germline CDR1 and CDR2: MNHEY and SMNVEV (reference sequence). Trimming cost V 2 bases and J 2 bases; bases outside gene matches: 2. This CDR3 spans 15 amino acids. The CDR3 protein is CASSLEGQAGNTIYF. CDR3 nucleotide sequence: TGTGCCAGCAGTTTAGAGGGACAGGCTGGAAACACCATATATTTT.

The table lists this clonotype with many counts. CDR3 bases: TGTGCCAGCAGTCACGGACAGCAGGTCGAGCAGTACTTC. Protein product: CASSHGQQVEQYF. The V and J genes are TRBV27 and TRBJ2-7, with a tentative D call TRBD1 (6 bases). The CDR3 has 13 amino acids. Germline V lookup: CDR1 MNHEY, CDR2 SMNVEV (reference sequence). V lost 5 bases and J 6 bases, leaving 14 bases between the germline ends.

Comments on this clonotype: A far larger clone is off by one base, so a read error is likely. The V call is TRBV7-2, the J call TRBJ2-7; TRBD2 aligns across 7 bases. Germline V CDR1 and CDR2: SGHTA, FQGNSA. The CDR3 sequence is 16 residues long. This CDR3 reads CAGSTPGGEGTYEQYF. The CDR3 nucleotides are TGTGCCGGCAGCACCCCAGGCGGGGAGGGCACCTACGAGCAGTACTTC.

At least ten counts were recorded for this clonotype. The chain joins TRBV24-1 to TRBJ1-5; no clear D. Germline V gene lookup returns CDR1 KGHDR and CDR2 SFDVKD. The CDR3 spans 15 residues. Trimming left V 3 bases short and J 2 bases short, with 10 bases between. The CDR3 DNA reads as TGTGCCACCAGTGATGCTGACGGCCGCAATCAGCCCCAGCATTTT. Its protein is CATSDADGRNQPQHF.

This rearrangement joins TRBV7-2 to TRBJ2-3; D perhaps matches TRBD2 (5 bases). CDR1 SGHTA and CDR2 FQGNSA come from the germline V gene. The V end lost 1 base, the J end lost 4 bases, and 15 bases lay between the germline ends. The CDR3 has 16 amino acids. The CDR3 nucleotides are TGTGCCAGCAGCTTAGACGACTTTTTCGGGGCAGATACGCAGTATTTT. This gives the protein CASSLDDFFGADTQYF.

This clonotype was seen a few times. This sequence joins TRBV6-1 and TRBJ1-1; maybe TRBD1 (6 bases). Germline CDR1 and CDR2: MNHNS and SASEGT. V was pared by 7 bases and J by 7 bases, with 19 bases between. The CDR3 extends over 14 amino acids. The CDR3, as DNA: TGTGCCAGCACCTCACCGTACAGGGCTGATGAAGCTTTCTTT. Translation: CASTSPYRADEAFF.

This clonotype was counted many times. J is TRBJ1-1 and V is TRBV3-1; TRBD1 aligns across 7 bases. The germline gives CDR1 LGHDT, CDR2 YNNKEL (reference sequence). Germline trimming cut 6 bases from V and 1 base from J; bases unmatched to any gene: 11. This CDR3 comprises 16 residues. The CDR3 bases are TGTGCCAGCAGGCTATCCGGGACAGTGGGGAACACTGAAGCTTTCTTT. Residues: CASRLSGTVGNTEAFF. Based on the CDR3 plus reference TRBV3-1 and TRBJ1-1, the full variable domain is DTAVSQTPKYLVTQMGNDKSIKCEQNLGHDTMYWYKQDSKKFLKIMFSYNNKELIINETVPNRFSPKSPDKAHLNLHINSLELGDSAVYFCASRLSGTVGNTEAFFGQGTRLTVV.

The CDR3 spells CASSLVGGGNSPLHF. CDR3 DNA: TGTGCCAGCAGCTTAGTAGGGGGGGGTAATTCACCCCTCCACTTT. The chain employs TRBV11-2 and TRBJ1-6; a possible D gene is TRBD1 (6 bases). This CDR3 is built from 15 residues. Per germline, CDR1 SGHAT and CDR2 FQNNGV. Trimming removed 1 base from V and 6 bases from J, with 10 bases in between. Complete variable domain (other parts from reference TRBV11-2 and TRBJ1-6): EAGVAQSPRYKIIEKRQSVAFWCNPISGHATLYWYQQILGQGPKLLIQFQNNGVVDDSQLPKDRFSAERLKGVDSTLKIQPAKLEDSAVYLCASSLVGGGNSPLHFGNGTRLTVT.

This clonotype has more than one count but fewer than ten. CDR3 sequence reads: CASSPDREVGPQHF. Here the CDR3 DNA reads TGTGCCAGCAGCCCAGACAGGGAGGTTGGGCCCCAGCATTTT. V usage is TRBV12-3 or TRBV12-4 and J usage is TRBJ1-5, with 7 bases matching TRBD1. With 6 bases clipped from V and 9 bases from J, the junction kept 11 bases outside the gene matches. This CDR3 is built from 14 residues.

In this sample, this clonotype turned up a few times. The J gene is TRBJ1-1, the V gene TRBV29-1, with 8 bases matching TRBD1. This CDR3 spans 14 amino acids. Germline-derived CDR1 and CDR2 are SQVTM and ANQGSEA. V lost 8 bases, J lost 3 bases, and 11 bases stayed unmatched. DNA for the CDR3: TGCAGCATCCTGACAGGGGCGTGGGACACTGAAGCTTTCTTT. It is translated as CSILTGAWDTEAFF.

In this sample, this clonotype turned up many times. This rearrangement joins TRBV28 to TRBJ2-3; D is ambiguous. This CDR3 region has 15 residues. The ends were cut back, 3 bases at V and 6 bases at J, with 16 bases in the middle. Germline values: CDR1 MDHEN, CDR2 SYDVKM. The CDR3 spells CASSFSRATTDTQYF. DNA for the CDR3: TGTGCCAGCAGTTTCTCCCGGGCAACAACTGATACGCAGTATTTT. The variable domain in full, with the rest retrieved from reference TRBV28 and TRBJ2-3, is DVKVTQSSRYLVKRTGEKVFLECVQDMDHENMFWYRQDPGLGLRLIYFSYDVKMKEKGDIPEGYSVSREKKERFSLILESASTNQTSMYLCASSFSRATTDTQYFGPGTRLTVL.

This clonotype was seen more than once but under ten times. The V and J genes are TRBV5-1 and TRBJ2-7, with 7 bases matching TRBD2. Trimming at V came to 4 bases and at J to 5 bases, leaving 12 bases not matched to a gene. This CDR3 has 15 amino acids. The germline V gene encodes CDR1 SGHRS and CDR2 YFSETQ. This CDR3 is CASSNHGQGGNEQYF. The CDR3 DNA follows: TGCGCCAGCAGCAACCACGGGCAGGGAGGGAACGAGCAGTACTTC.

This clonotype was detected once. The chain is built from TRBV4-3 and TRBJ1-6; D gene unclear. Germline V gene data show CDR1 as LGHNA and CDR2 as YSLEER. V lost 0 bases and J lost 3, with 9 bases in between. This CDR3 spans 16 amino acids. The DNA for the CDR3 is TGCGCCAGCAGCCAAGAACCACTGAGCTATAATTCACCCCTCCACTTT. This codes for CASSQEPLSYNSPLHF.

Points on this clonotype: Given a much more abundant clone one base away, this may be a read error. The rearrangement uses TRBV6-2 or TRBV6-3 and TRBJ2-7; 11 bases agree with TRBD2. V shed 8 bases and J 3 bases; nucleotides not matched to a gene: 18. CDR1 and CDR2 from the germline V gene are MNHEY and SVGEGT. This CDR3 is built from 18 residues. The CDR3 spells CASRRTAGAGTSGYEQYF. The CDR3 DNA follows: TGTGCCAGCCGACGGACAGCGGGAGCAGGGACTAGCGGCTACGAGCAGTACTTC.

This clonotype was seen repeatedly, ten times or more. The rearrangement uses TRBV12-3 or TRBV12-4 and TRBJ2-1; D possibly corresponds to TRBD1 (6 bases). The V gene lost 3 bases and the J gene lost 2 bases, with 11 bases spanning the gap. There are 15 residues in the CDR3. This CDR3 is CASSLGDTTYNEQFF. CDR3 coding DNA: TGTGCCAGCAGTTTGGGGGACACTACCTACAATGAGCAGTTCTTC.

For this clonotype: This could be a read error, since a much larger clone is one nucleotide away. This chain joins TRBV27 and TRBJ2-6; 9 positions agree with TRBD1. The CDR3 covers 17 residues. In germline, CDR1 is MNHEY, CDR2 SMNVEV (reference sequence). The CDR3 is CASSFTGGGTGADVLTF. In DNA form, the CDR3 reads TGTGCCAGCAGTTTCACAGGGGGCGGAACTGGGGCCGACGTCCTGACTTTC.

This clonotype came up many times. CDR3 DNA sequence: TGTGCCAGCACCGGGACCCCCACCGGGGAGCTGTTTTTT. This codes for CASTGTPTGELFF. The chain links TRBV28 to TRBJ2-2; D is perhaps TRBD1 or TRBD2 (5 bases each). This CDR3 region has 13 residues. The germline V gene encodes CDR1 MDHEN and CDR2 SYDVKM. V lost 7 bases and J lost 4, with 10 bases in between.

This rearrangement joins TRBV15 to TRBJ2-1, with D possibly matching TRBD2 (6 bases). Germline CDR1 is LNHNV and CDR2 is YYDKDF (reference sequence). The CDR3 totals 15 residues. The V and J ends lost 0 bases and 7 bases respectively, with 13 bases between them. For the CDR3, the DNA is TGTGCCACCAGCAGAGAGGACTATAAATTAAATGAGCAGTTCTTC. Protein: CATSREDYKLNEQFF. Looking up the rest from reference TRBV15 and TRBJ2-1 gives the full variable domain: DAMVIQNPRYQVTQFGKPVTLSCSQTLNHNVMYWYQQKSSQAPKLLFHYYDKDFNNEADTPDNFQSRRPNTSFCFLDIRSPGLGDTAMYLCATSREDYKLNEQFFGPGTRLTVL.

This clonotype showed up many times. The chain joins TRBV6-1 to TRBJ2-7; 7 positions match TRBD1. CDR3 length: 15 residues. Germline CDR1 MNHNS, CDR2 SASEGT. The junction had 11 bases not matched to a gene; V was cut back by 5 bases and J by 4 bases. The CDR3 nucleotides are TGTGCCAGCAGTCCTCTTAAGGGGGCGACGTACGAGCAGTACTTC. This translates into CASSPLKGATYEQYF.

Many counts were recorded for this clonotype. The CDR3 loop is CASSFPGQRYNEQFF. CDR3 DNA: TGTGCCAGCAGTTTTCCGGGACAGCGCTACAATGAGCAGTTCTTC. The chain couples TRBV27 to TRBJ2-1; 7 nucleotides agree with TRBD1. This CDR3 has 15 residues. Germline V lookup: CDR1 MNHEY, CDR2 SMNVEV (reference sequence). With V trimmed by 3 bases and J by 3 bases, 5 bases remained unmatched.

This clonotype has at least ten counts. The gene calls are TRBV12-3 or TRBV12-4 and TRBJ2-6; D might be TRBD1 (6 bases). This CDR3 spans 14 amino acids. Trimming stripped 6 bases from V and 2 bases from J, with 8 bases between. Written as DNA, the CDR3 is TGTGCCAGCAGCAACAGGGCTGGGGCCAACGTCCTGACTTTC. It is translated as CASSNRAGANVLTF.

This clonotype has a count of ten or more. The chain links TRBV29-1 to TRBJ2-2; the match to TRBD1 covers 9 bases. V lost 6 bases to trimming and J lost 4 bases; unmatched junction nucleotides: 6. The CDR3 is 14 residues long. Per the germline V gene, CDR1 is SQVTM and CDR2 is ANQGSEA. The CDR3 region has the DNA TGCAGCGTGGAGACAGGGGGAGGCACCGGGGAGCTGTTTTTT. The encoded protein is CSVETGGGTGELFF.

At least ten counts were recorded for this clonotype. The genes are TRBV20-1 and TRBJ2-7; 10 nucleotides align to TRBD2. V shed 1 base, J shed 8 bases, and the junction held 8 bases outside the gene matches. This CDR3 spans 14 amino acids. Germline values: CDR1 DFQATT, CDR2 SNEGSKA (reference sequence). The CDR3 region is CSARGPSGREQQYF. The DNA for the CDR3 is TGCAGTGCTAGAGGTCCTAGCGGGAGAGAGCAGCAGTACTTC.

This clonotype occurred many times. The V gene is TRBV20-1, the J gene TRBJ2-7; D gene ambiguous. The CDR3 extends over 12 amino acids. CDR1 DFQATT and CDR2 SNEGSKA come from the germline V gene (reference sequence). V lost 3 bases and J 4 bases, leaving 10 bases between the germline ends. In nucleotides, the CDR3 is TGCAGTGCTAGGCCCATAGGGTACGAGCAGTACTTC. This sequence encodes CSARPIGYEQYF.

The table lists this clonotype with many counts. Compared with germline, one end of the junction differs, possibly owing to a read error. The genes are TRBV5-1 and TRBJ2-5; 12 bases match TRBD2. The CDR3 runs to 15 residues. From germline, CDR1 is SGHRS and CDR2 YFSETQ. The CDR3 spells CASSLALAGGETQYF. The CDR3 region has the DNA TGTGCCAGCAGCTTAGCCCTAGCGGGAGGGGAGACCCAGTACTTC. Full variable domain (rest looked up from reference TRBV5-1 and TRBJ2-5): KAGVTQTPRYLIKTRGQQVTLSCSPISGHRSVSWYQQTPGQGLQFLFEYFSETQRNKGNFPGRFSGRQFSNSRSEMNVSTLELGDSALYLCASSLALAGGETQYFGPGTRLLVL.

This chain uses TRBV28 with TRBJ2-7, with D perhaps matching TRBD1 or TRBD2 (5 bases each). This CDR3 has 12 residues. Germline V gene lookup returns CDR1 MDHEN and CDR2 SYDVKM. Trimming took off 3 bases at V and 7 bases at J, with 10 bases between the two ends. CDR3 residues: CASSLPGTEQYF. Here the CDR3 DNA reads TGTGCCAGCAGTTTGCCCGGGACGGAGCAGTACTTC. Full variable domain (rest looked up from reference TRBV28 and TRBJ2-7): DVKVTQSSRYLVKRTGEKVFLECVQDMDHENMFWYRQDPGLGLRLIYFSYDVKMKEKGDIPEGYSVSREKKERFSLILESASTNQTSMYLCASSLPGTEQYFGPGTRLTVT.

There are many counts of this clonotype. The rearrangement uses TRBV24-1 and TRBJ2-3, with 10 bases identical to TRBD2. Germline CDR1 is KGHDR and CDR2 is SFDVKD. The CDR3 is 16 residues long. The V and J ends lost 4 bases and 5 bases, in that order; junction bases with no gene match: 8. Here the CDR3 DNA reads TGTGCCACCAGTGACCCTAGCGGGAGTAGGGAAGATACGCAGTATTTT. Its translation is CATSDPSGSREDTQYF.